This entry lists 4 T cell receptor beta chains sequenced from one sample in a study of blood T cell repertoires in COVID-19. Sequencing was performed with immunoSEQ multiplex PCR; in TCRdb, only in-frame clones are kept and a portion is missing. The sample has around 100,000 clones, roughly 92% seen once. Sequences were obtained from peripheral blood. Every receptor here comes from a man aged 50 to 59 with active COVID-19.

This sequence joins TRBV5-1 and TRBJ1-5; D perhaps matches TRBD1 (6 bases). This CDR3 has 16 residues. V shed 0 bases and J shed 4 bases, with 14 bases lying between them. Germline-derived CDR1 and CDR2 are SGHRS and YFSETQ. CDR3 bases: TGCGCCAGCAGCTTGGGGCCAGCAGGGGAAAATCAGCCCCAGCATTTT. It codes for CASSLGPAGENQPQHF.

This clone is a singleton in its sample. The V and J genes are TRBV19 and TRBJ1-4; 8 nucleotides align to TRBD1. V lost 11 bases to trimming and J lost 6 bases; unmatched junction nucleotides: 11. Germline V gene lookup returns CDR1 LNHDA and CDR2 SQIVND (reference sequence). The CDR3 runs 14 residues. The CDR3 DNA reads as TGTGCCTCGTCGGGTAGACAGGGGTATGAAAAACTGTTTTTT. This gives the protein CASSGRQGYEKLFF.

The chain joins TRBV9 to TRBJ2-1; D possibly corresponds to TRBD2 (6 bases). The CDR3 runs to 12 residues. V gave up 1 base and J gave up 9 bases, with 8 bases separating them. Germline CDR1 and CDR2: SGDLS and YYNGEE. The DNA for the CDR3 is TGTGCCAGCAGCGTATTGGGGGGTGAGCAGTTCTTC. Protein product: CASSVLGGEQFF.

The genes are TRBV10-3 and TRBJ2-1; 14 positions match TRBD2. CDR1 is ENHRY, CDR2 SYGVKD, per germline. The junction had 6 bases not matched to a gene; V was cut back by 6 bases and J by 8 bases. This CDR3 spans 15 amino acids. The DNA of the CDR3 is TGTGCCATCAGGGCCGGGACTAGCGGGGGCGATGAGCAGTTCTTC. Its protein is CAIRAGTSGGDEQFF.